This TCR beta chain emerged from a study of blood T cell repertoires in COVID-19 (dated by TCRdb to the early 2020s). Regarding the study in general: The collaborator samples originated in the United States, Italy and Spain and spanned the acute and convalescent phases of COVID-19. The material from the prospective study consisted of cDNA or gDNA derived from T cells, B-cell-depleted T cells, or PBMCs. Deeply sampled blood TCRbeta repertoires from subjects exposed to, actively infected with, or recovered from COVID-19 were included in the dataset. The repertoires were made available in a free public database intended to serve as a resource for research on the immune response to SARS-CoV-2. Samples came from the ongoing ImmuneRACE study (first 160 participants) plus 1,254 subjects from 6 global collaborators. Sample metadata almost always included a de-identified subject ID, COVID-19 status, age in years and sex. Where HLA class I and class II types were available, the types were taken from metadata supplied by the sample provider, not from assay-based typing. Findings and caveats that apply to the study as a whole: The quantity of clinical and demographic metadata differed by source and by participant and was supplied without curation.

TCRbeta CDR3 regions were amplified from genomic DNA by means of the immunoSEQ Assay, a bias-controlled multiplex PCR. Concerning the study's data processing: Nucleated cell counts per sample were estimated from amplification of reference gene primers within the assay. Sequence reads were collapsed and filtered to measure the absolute abundance of every unique TCRbeta CDR3 rearrangement. For each sample, productive Simpson clonality was calculated as the square root of Simpson's diversity index across productive rearrangements. Entries here come from immuneACCESS through TCRdb and include only in-frame sequences with V and J called. Some clones fail to appear in such tables; in the studies checked, an unresolved V gene covers under half of the shortfall, and the cause of the remainder is unknown. V and J calls and clone size come straight from that table; D and trimming were deduced from the DNA. Present in this sample are 100,000 to 120,000 clones, roughly 87% of which were seen just once. The top ten clones comprise roughly 4.9% of the sample.

In this sample, this clone turned up once. The target of this receptor is not known. Per-base qualities were not stored, and no clone one base away is much larger. The CDR3 measures 14 amino acids from cysteine to phenylalanine. Just CDR3 DNA is preserved here, 42 bases in frame from base 1. CDR1 and CDR2 are read off the germline V gene as KGHDR and SFDVKD. From V the trimming removes 6 bases and from J it removes 7 bases, while the gene matches leave 8 bases of the junction unaccounted for. The collaborating institutions used their own protocols to collect whole blood in K2EDTA tubes. For TCRbeta analysis, collaborators shipped samples as frozen whole blood, isolated PBMCs, or DNA extracted from either of those sample types.

This TCR was recovered from a human donor in a cohort sampled during active COVID-19. Sequencing was carried out using peripheral blood. The chain links TRBV24-1 with TRBJ1-5, and 7 bases in between align with TRBD1. For the CDR3, the sequence is CATSPRQGGQPQHF. The nucleotide sequence is given as TGTGCCACCAGTCCGAGACAGGGCGGCCAGCCCCAGCATTTT.